Shown below are 6 T cell receptor beta chains from a single sample sequenced in a study of blood T cell repertoires in COVID-19. This table comes from immunoSEQ multiplex PCR, and its TCRdb copy is limited to in-frame clones, with some not included. The data contain around 220,000 clones, around 88% of them singletons. The sequenced sample consisted of peripheral blood. Receptors originate from a man younger than 35 with active or convalescent COVID-19.

In regard to this clone: A junction end diverges from the germline sequence, so it may reflect a read error. The chain uses TRBV7-8 and TRBJ2-7, with TRBD2 matching 9 bases. The CDR3 totals 14 residues. Germline CDR1 SGHVS, CDR2 FQNEAQ. This chain's CDR3 is CASSLAGEHYEQYF. CDR3 nucleotide sequence: TGTGCCAGCAGTTTAGCGGGAGAGCACTACGAGCAGTACTTC.

The CDR3 spells CASSQNRVVNQPQHF. The CDR3 region has the DNA TGTGCCAGCAGCCAGAACAGGGTTGTAAATCAGCCCCAGCATTTT. The rearrangement links TRBV7-8 to TRBJ1-5; tentatively, D is TRBD1 (6 bases). V was pared by 5 bases and J by 4 bases, with 15 bases between. The CDR3 has 15 amino acids. Germline V gene sequence: CDR1 SGHVS, CDR2 FQNEAQ.

The chain links TRBV7-9 to TRBJ2-7; the D gene is possibly TRBD2 (6 bases). Germline assignment: CDR1 SEHNR and CDR2 FQNEAQ (reference sequence). V lost 4 bases, J lost 12 bases, and 19 bases lay in between. The CDR3 consists of 13 residues. As DNA, the CDR3 is TGTGCCAGCAGCTCTCTCCGCCGGGACTTATCGTACTTC. This gives the protein CASSSLRRDLSYF. The whole variable domain, filled in from reference TRBV7-9 and TRBJ2-7, reads DTGVSQNPRHKITKRGQNVTFRCDPISEHNRLYWYRQTLGQGPEFLTYFQNEAQLEKSRLLSDRFSAERPKGSFSTLEIQRTEQGDSAMYLCASSSLRRDLSYFGPGTRLTVT.

J is TRBJ1-5 and V is TRBV30, with D perhaps TRBD1 (6 bases). CDR3 length equals 14 residues. Per the germline V gene, CDR1 is GTSNPN and CDR2 is SVGIG (reference sequence). The V end was cut by 1 base, the J end by 3 bases, with 10 bases between. CDR3 nucleotide sequence: TGTGCCTGGAGTGCAGGGGCCTCCAATCAGCCCCAGCATTTT. Encoded protein: CAWSAGASNQPQHF.

The chain is built from TRBV4-1 and TRBJ2-7; the match to TRBD1 covers 12 bases. Trimming at V came to 1 base and at J to 6 bases, leaving 4 bases not matched to a gene. This CDR3 has 15 residues. The germline CDR1 and CDR2 sequences are MGHRA and YSYEKL. The CDR3 here is CASSQAGTGGGEQYF. DNA for the CDR3: TGCGCCAGCAGCCAAGCGGGGACAGGGGGCGGCGAGCAGTACTTC.

The chain joins TRBV30 to TRBJ2-7; possibly TRBD1 for D (6 bases). This CDR3 is 13 amino acids long. Germline V gene sequence: CDR1 GTSNPN, CDR2 SVGIG (reference sequence). The germline V and J ends were trimmed by 1 base and 5 bases, with 12 bases remaining between them. In DNA form, the CDR3 reads TGTGCCTGGAGTGGGGGGCGGATCAACGAGCAGTACTTC. Translated: CAWSGGRINEQYF.